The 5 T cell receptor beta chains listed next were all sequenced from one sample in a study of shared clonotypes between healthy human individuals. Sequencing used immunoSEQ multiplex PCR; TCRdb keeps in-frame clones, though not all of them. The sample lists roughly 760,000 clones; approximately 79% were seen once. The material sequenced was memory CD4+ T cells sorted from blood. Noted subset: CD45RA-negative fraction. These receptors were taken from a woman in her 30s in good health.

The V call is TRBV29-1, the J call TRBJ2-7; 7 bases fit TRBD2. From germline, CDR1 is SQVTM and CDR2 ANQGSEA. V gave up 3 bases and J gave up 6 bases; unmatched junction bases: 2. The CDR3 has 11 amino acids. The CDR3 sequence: CSVERGGEQYF. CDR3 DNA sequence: TGCAGCGTTGAGCGCGGGGGCGAGCAGTACTTC.

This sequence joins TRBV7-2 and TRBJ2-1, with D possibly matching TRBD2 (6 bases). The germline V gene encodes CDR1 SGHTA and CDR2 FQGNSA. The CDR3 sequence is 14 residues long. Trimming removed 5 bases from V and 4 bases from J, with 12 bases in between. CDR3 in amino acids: CASSTRDSYNEQFF. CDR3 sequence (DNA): TGTGCCAGCAGCACCCGGGACTCATACAATGAGCAGTTCTTC.

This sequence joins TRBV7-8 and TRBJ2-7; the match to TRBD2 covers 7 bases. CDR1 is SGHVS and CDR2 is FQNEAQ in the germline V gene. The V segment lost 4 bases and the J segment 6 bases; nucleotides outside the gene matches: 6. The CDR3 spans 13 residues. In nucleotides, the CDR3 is TGTGCCAGCAGCTGGGGAGGGAGGAGCGAGCAGTACTTC. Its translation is CASSWGGRSEQYF.

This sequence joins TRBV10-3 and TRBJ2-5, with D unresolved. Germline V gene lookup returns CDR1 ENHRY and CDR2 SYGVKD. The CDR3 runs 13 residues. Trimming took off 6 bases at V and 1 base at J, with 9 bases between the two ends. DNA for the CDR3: TGTGCCATCAGCGGACGACCCCAAGAGACCCAGTACTTC. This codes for CAISGRPQETQYF.

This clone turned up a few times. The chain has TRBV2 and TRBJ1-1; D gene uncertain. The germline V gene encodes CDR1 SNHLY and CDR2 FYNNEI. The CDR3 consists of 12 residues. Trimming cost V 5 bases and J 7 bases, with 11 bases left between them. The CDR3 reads CASSQAGIEAFF. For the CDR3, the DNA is TGTGCCAGCAGTCAGGCGGGGATTGAAGCTTTCTTT.